The entry below describes one T cell receptor (beta chain). These data come from a study of blood T cell repertoires in COVID-19. The table came from immunoSEQ multiplex PCR; TCRdb's copy has only in-frame clones and leaves some out. The sample contains tens of thousands of clones, approximately 80% of which appear only once. The length of the CDR3 is 16 residues. The germline CDR1 and CDR2 sequences are KGHDR and SFDVKD. Trimming removed 4 bases from V and 5 bases from J, with 18 bases in between. The V and J genes are TRBV24-1 and TRBJ2-3, with D possibly being TRBD1 (7 bases). The TCR comes from a woman aged 65 to 85 with acute or convalescent COVID-19. The specimen was peripheral blood. The CDR3 sequence is CATSDPRSRGVDTQYF. CDR3 sequence (DNA): TGTGCCACCAGTGACCCCCGGTCCAGGGGGGTAGATACGCAGTATTTT.